One sample yielded the 25 T cell receptor beta chains listed below, sequenced in a study of molecular identifiers for immune sequencing clone quantification. Using its own MiXCR run on the PCR reads, TCRdb lists one record per CDR3 protein. The table includes about 300,000 distinct CDR3 sequences, 20% to 25% detected once. Input material: naive CD8+ T cells from blood, with Jurkat cell RNA spiked in. Subset reported: FACS-sorted CD8+CD4-CCR7+CD45RA+ naive T cells. These receptors originate from a human donor in good health. Some libraries in this study had Jurkat cell RNA spiked in.

This clonotype was counted at least ten times. The V call is TRBV7-6, the J call TRBJ1-1; D gene ambiguous. CDR3 length equals 14 residues. CDR1 SGHVS and CDR2 FNYEAQ come from the germline V gene. The V end lost 0 bases, the J end lost 6 bases, and 11 bases lay between the germline ends. The CDR3 DNA is TGTGCCAGCAGCTTAGCTCCCAACCGCCCTGAAGCTTTCTTT. This gives the protein CASSLAPNRPEAFF.

This clonotype was detected many times. V gene TRBV4-3 combines with J gene TRBJ2-1, with TRBD1 matching 7 bases. CDR1 is LGHNA, CDR2 YSLEER, per germline. This CDR3 is 17 amino acids long. Unmatched junction bases numbered 6, after V lost 0 bases and J lost 1 base. As DNA, the CDR3 is TGCGCCAGCAGCCAAGATCCCTCGACAGGGTCCTACAATGAGCAGTTCTTC. As protein: CASSQDPSTGSYNEQFF.

The chain combines TRBV27 with TRBJ1-5, with TRBD1 as a possible D gene (6 bases). The CDR3 is 11 amino acids. V was clipped by 8 bases and J by 7 bases, with 9 bases between them. Germline CDR1 MNHEY, CDR2 SMNVEV (reference sequence). The CDR3 protein is CASFRGQPQHF. The CDR3 region has the DNA TGTGCCAGCTTTAGGGGGCAGCCCCAGCATTTT.

This clonotype was seen at least ten times. The genes are TRBV20-1 and TRBJ1-3, with 9 bases lining up with TRBD1. J lost 3 bases, V lost 3 bases, and 9 bases had no gene match. The CDR3 length is 16 residues. Germline V gene lookup returns CDR1 DFQATT and CDR2 SNEGSKA (reference sequence). CDR3 in amino acids: CSASSSTGGNGNTIYF. For the CDR3, the DNA is TGCAGTGCTAGCTCCAGTACAGGGGGCAATGGAAACACCATATATTTT.

Note on this clonotype: With a much larger clone just one base away, this may be a read error. The genes are TRBV19 and TRBJ2-3, with TRBD1 identical over 9 bases. The CDR3 loop spans 16 amino acids. J gave up 3 bases and V 6 bases, and 10 bases lay outside the gene matches. The germline CDR1 and CDR2 sequences are LNHDA and SQIVND (reference sequence). This CDR3 reads CASSTRDRVVTDTQYF. The CDR3 DNA reads TGTGCCAGTAGCACCAGGGACAGGGTAGTAACAGATACGCAGTATTTT.

This chain links TRBV11-2 with TRBJ2-3; 12 nucleotides line up with TRBD2. The CDR3 totals 16 residues. Germline lookup yields CDR1 SGHAT and CDR2 FQNNGV. Germline trimming cut 5 bases from V and 0 bases from J; bases unmatched to any gene: 3. CDR3 loop: CASSKGLAGSTDTQYF. The CDR3 nucleotides are TGTGCCAGCAGCAAAGGACTAGCGGGGAGCACAGATACGCAGTATTTT. Together with reference TRBV11-2 and TRBJ2-3, the CDR3 gives the full variable domain: EAGVAQSPRYKIIEKRQSVAFWCNPISGHATLYWYQQILGQGPKLLIQFQNNGVVDDSQLPKDRFSAERLKGVDSTLKIQPAKLEDSAVYLCASSKGLAGSTDTQYFGPGTRLTVL.

The chain joins TRBV29-1 to TRBJ1-2, with TRBD1 matching 7 bases. CDR3 length equals 12 residues. V shed 7 bases, J shed 5 bases, and the junction held 7 bases outside the gene matches. CDR1 and CDR2 (germline): SQVTM, ANQGSEA. This chain's CDR3 is CSAEGGEYGYTF. CDR3 nucleotides: TGCAGCGCCGAAGGGGGCGAGTATGGCTACACCTTC.

This clonotype has a count of ten or more. The chain uses TRBV19 and TRBJ2-3, with 9 bases matching TRBD1. J gave up 2 bases and V 4 bases, and 7 bases lay outside the gene matches. CDR3 length: 16 residues. In germline, CDR1 is LNHDA, CDR2 SQIVND (reference sequence). The CDR3 sequence is CASSTTGGVLTDTQYF. The CDR3 nucleotides are TGTGCCAGTAGTACAACAGGGGGCGTTCTCACAGATACGCAGTATTTT. The variable domain in full, with the rest retrieved from reference TRBV19 and TRBJ2-3, is DGGITQSPKYLFRKEGQNVTLSCEQNLNHDAMYWYRQDPGQGLRLIYYSQIVNDFQKGDIAEGYSVSREKKESFPLTVTSAQKNPTAFYLCASSTTGGVLTDTQYFGPGTRLTVL.

This clonotype was detected many times. This chain joins TRBV19 and TRBJ1-5, with 7 bases matching TRBD1. V was clipped by 5 bases and J by 1 base; unmatched bases: 5. CDR3 size: 15 residues. Per the germline V gene, CDR1 is LNHDA and CDR2 is SQIVND (reference sequence). The CDR3 here is CASSPGDRSNQPQHF. For the CDR3, the DNA is TGTGCCAGTAGTCCTGGGGACAGAAGCAATCAGCCCCAGCATTTT.

To note about this clonotype: The CDR3 does not close with the conserved phenylalanine or tryptophan, likely indicating a read error. This chain uses TRBV28 with TRBJ2-7, with 7 bases identical to TRBD1. The length of the CDR3 is 17 residues. V shed 5 bases, J shed 3 bases, and the junction held 16 bases outside the gene matches. Germline lookup yields CDR1 MDHEN and CDR2 SYDVKM. DNA for the CDR3: TGTGCCAGCAGTGCATTTATCCGGACCAGGGGGTACTACGAGCAGTACTTA. This codes for CASSAFIRTRGYYEQYL.

In regard to this clonotype: This may come from a read error, since a much larger clone is one base off. The rearrangement joins TRBV15 to TRBJ2-2; tentatively, D is TRBD1 or TRBD2 (5 bases each). The germline gives CDR1 LNHNV, CDR2 YYDKDF (reference sequence). This CDR3 is built from 16 residues. The CDR3 DNA is TGTGCCGCCAGCAGCCCCGGGGCGATCCACCCCGGGGAGCTGTTTTTT. Translation: CAASSPGAIHPGELFF.

This clonotype was counted ten times or more. The V call is TRBV4-1, the J call TRBJ2-3; D remains ambiguous. Germline-derived CDR1 and CDR2 are MGHRA and YSYEKL. Trimming removed 5 bases from V and 4 bases from J, with 7 bases in between. The CDR3 loop spans 12 amino acids. The CDR3 sequence: CASSDFSDTQYF. The CDR3 bases are TGCGCCAGCAGCGATTTCTCAGATACGCAGTATTTT.

The gene calls are TRBV4-3 and TRBJ2-6, with D unresolved. CDR1 and CDR2 (germline): LGHNA, YSLEER. This CDR3 region has 18 residues. Trimming left V 0 bases short and J 2 bases short, with 14 bases between. CDR3 bases: TGCGCCAGCAGCCAAGACCGGGCGTACACCGCTGGGGCCAACGTCCTGACTTTC. The encoded protein is CASSQDRAYTAGANVLTF.

This clonotype was detected ten times or more. The V call is TRBV7-9, the J call TRBJ1-4; perhaps TRBD1 as D (6 bases). The CDR3 is 16 residues long. Germline V gene sequence: CDR1 SEHNR, CDR2 FQNEAQ (reference sequence). V lost 1 base to trimming and J lost 8 bases, with 17 bases between them. The CDR3 here is CASSLVRQGLEEKLFF. The DNA of the CDR3 is TGTGCCAGCAGCTTAGTGAGGCAGGGGCTCGAAGAAAAACTGTTTTTT.

The sample holds a few counts of this clonotype. The germline gene is not matched at one end of the junction; a read error may be the cause. This rearrangement joins TRBV28 to TRBJ1-5; maybe TRBD1 (6 bases). Looked up from germline, CDR1 is MDHEN and CDR2 is SYDVKM. The CDR3 is 15 amino acids. DNA of the CDR3: TGTGCCGGCAGCCCCAGGGGTACCATAGTCCAGCCCCAGCATTTT. It is translated as CAGSPRGTIVQPQHF.

Ten or more counts support this clonotype. The CDR3 DNA is TGTGCCAGCACAGCGGGGGCAAGGAATGAGCAGTTCTTC. Residues: CASTAGARNEQFF. This chain connects TRBV6-1 to TRBJ2-1; 8 bases are shared with TRBD2. This CDR3 is 13 amino acids long. CDR1 and CDR2 (germline): MNHNS, SASEGT. Germline trimming cut 7 bases from V and 7 bases from J; bases unmatched to any gene: 6.

The sample holds many counts of this clonotype. The J gene is TRBJ2-3, the V gene TRBV20-1; D unresolved. This CDR3 is 11 amino acids long. V was pared by 3 bases and J by 3 bases, with 4 bases between. The V gene's germline CDR1 is DFQATT and CDR2 SNEGSKA (reference sequence). The CDR3 spells CSARDTDTQYF. DNA for the CDR3: TGCAGTGCTAGGGATACAGATACGCAGTATTTT.

This clonotype was seen a handful of times. This sequence joins TRBV11-3 and TRBJ2-1, with 8 bases identical to TRBD2. The J segment lost 4 bases and the V segment lost 1 base, leaving 3 bases of the junction unmatched. CDR1 and CDR2 (germline): SGHNT, YENEEA. The CDR3 covers 15 residues. CDR3 sequence reads: CASSLGSSGYNEQFF. DNA for the CDR3: TGTGCCAGCAGCTTAGGGTCTAGCGGGTACAATGAGCAGTTCTTC. Supplemented by reference TRBV11-3 and TRBJ2-1, the full variable domain reads EAGVVQSPRYKIIEKKQPVAFWCNPISGHNTLYWYLQNLGQGPELLIRYENEEAVDDSQLPKDRFSAERLKGVDSTLKIQPAELGDSAVYLCASSLGSSGYNEQFFGPGTRLTVL.

For this clonotype: A clone one base away is much larger, so this may be a read error. The gene calls are TRBV30 and TRBJ1-1, with a possible D match to TRBD1 (6 bases). CDR3 size: 15 residues. Germline V gives CDR1 GTSNPN, CDR2 SVGIG (reference sequence). This CDR3 reads CAWTRGAPGFTEALF. The CDR3 coding sequence is TGTGCCTGGACCCGGGGGGCTCCTGGGTTCACTGAAGCTCTCTTT.

This clonotype was seen a handful of times. The V call is TRBV28, the J call TRBJ2-7, with D possibly being TRBD1 (5 bases). The CDR3 is 11 residues long. CDR1 and CDR2 (germline): MDHEN, SYDVKM. V lost 6 bases and J 6 bases, leaving 9 bases between the germline ends. CDR3 sequence reads: CASRTQVEQYF. The CDR3 DNA reads TGTGCCAGCAGGACACAGGTCGAGCAGTACTTC.

In this sample, this clonotype turned up many times. The rearrangement joins TRBV27 to TRBJ1-1, with D tentatively TRBD1 (5 bases). V lost 1 base to trimming and J lost 1 base, with 7 bases between them. This CDR3 comprises 14 residues. The germline gives CDR1 MNHEY, CDR2 SMNVEV (reference sequence). The CDR3 sequence: CASSLLGTNTEAFF. In nucleotides, the CDR3 is TGTGCCAGCAGTTTATTAGGGACGAACACTGAAGCTTTCTTT.

This clonotype was seen many times. J is TRBJ1-1 and V is TRBV20-1; D gene unclear. Germline V CDR1 and CDR2: DFQATT, SNEGSKA (reference sequence). V lost 4 bases and J 7 bases, leaving 13 bases between the germline ends. The CDR3 has 12 residues. DNA for the CDR3: TGCAGTGCTAACCGGGCCCTCTATGAAGCTTTCTTT. Protein product: CSANRALYEAFF.

There are a few counts of this clonotype. A much more abundant neighbour one base away suggests this may be a read error. This chain connects TRBV6-1 to TRBJ2-7; the D is unclear. The germline V gene has CDR1 MNHNS and CDR2 SASEGT. This CDR3 contains 15 residues. With 2 bases removed from V and 3 bases from J, the gap between germline ends came to 14 bases. CDR3 DNA sequence: TGTGCCAGCAGTGAACGGTCGGTCCTTTACTACGAGCAGTACTTC. Protein product: CASSERSVLYYEQYF.

This chain links TRBV4-2 with TRBJ2-4; TRBD2 agrees at 9 bases. The V gene end was trimmed by 0 bases and the J gene end by 8 bases; junction bases not matched to a gene: 14. The germline CDR1 and CDR2 sequences are LGHNA and YNFKEQ. CDR3 length: 18 residues. The CDR3: CASSQDPAGGSTIDIQYF. Written as DNA, the CDR3 is TGTGCCAGCAGCCAAGATCCAGCGGGAGGCTCTACGATCGACATTCAGTACTTC.

This clonotype was counted only a few times. The chain couples TRBV6-2 or TRBV6-3 to TRBJ2-3; D possibly corresponds to TRBD1 (6 bases). CDR3 length equals 15 residues. Trimming stripped 3 bases from V and 2 bases from J, with 12 bases between. Germline V gives CDR1 MNHEY, CDR2 SVGEGT. Here the CDR3 DNA reads TGTGCCAGCAGTTATAACAGGGCCTCCACAGATACGCAGTATTTT. Encoded protein: CASSYNRASTDTQYF.